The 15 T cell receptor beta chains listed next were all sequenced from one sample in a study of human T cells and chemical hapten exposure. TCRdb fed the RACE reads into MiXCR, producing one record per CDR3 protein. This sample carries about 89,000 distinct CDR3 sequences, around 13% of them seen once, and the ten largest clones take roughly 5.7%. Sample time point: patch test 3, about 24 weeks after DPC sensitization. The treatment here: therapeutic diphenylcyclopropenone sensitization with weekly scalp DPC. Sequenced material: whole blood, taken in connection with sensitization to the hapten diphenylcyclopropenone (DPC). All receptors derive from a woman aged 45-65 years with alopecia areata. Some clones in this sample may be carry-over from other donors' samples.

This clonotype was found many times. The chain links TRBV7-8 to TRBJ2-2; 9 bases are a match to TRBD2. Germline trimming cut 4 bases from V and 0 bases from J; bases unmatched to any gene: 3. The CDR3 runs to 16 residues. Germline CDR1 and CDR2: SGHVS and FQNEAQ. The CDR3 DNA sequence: TGTGCCAGCAGCTGGACTAGCGCCTCGAACACCGGGGAGCTGTTTTTT. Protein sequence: CASSWTSASNTGELFF.

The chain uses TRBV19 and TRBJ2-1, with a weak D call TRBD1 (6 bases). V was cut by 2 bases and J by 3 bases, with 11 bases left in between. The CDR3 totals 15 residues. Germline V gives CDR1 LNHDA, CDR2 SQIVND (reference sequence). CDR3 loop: CASSISPGVYNEQFF. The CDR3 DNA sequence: TGTGCCAGTAGTATATCGCCAGGGGTCTACAATGAGCAGTTCTTC. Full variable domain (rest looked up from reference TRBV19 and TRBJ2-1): DGGITQSPKYLFRKEGQNVTLSCEQNLNHDAMYWYRQDPGQGLRLIYYSQIVNDFQKGDIAEGYSVSREKKESFPLTVTSAQKNPTAFYLCASSISPGVYNEQFFGPGTRLTVL.

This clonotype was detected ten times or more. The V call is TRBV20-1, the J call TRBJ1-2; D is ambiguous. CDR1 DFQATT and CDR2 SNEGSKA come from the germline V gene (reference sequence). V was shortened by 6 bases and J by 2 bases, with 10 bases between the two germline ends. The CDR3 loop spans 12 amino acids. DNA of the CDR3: TGCAGTGCCAGAACGGTAAACTATGGCTACACCTTC. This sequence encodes CSARTVNYGYTF.

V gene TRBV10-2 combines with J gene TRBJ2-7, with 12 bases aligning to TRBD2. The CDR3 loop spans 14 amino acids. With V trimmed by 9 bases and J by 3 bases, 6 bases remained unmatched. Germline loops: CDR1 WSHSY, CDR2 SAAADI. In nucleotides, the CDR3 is TGCGCCAGTAAACTAGCGGGAGGTCACTACGAGCAGTACTTC. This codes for CASKLAGGHYEQYF.

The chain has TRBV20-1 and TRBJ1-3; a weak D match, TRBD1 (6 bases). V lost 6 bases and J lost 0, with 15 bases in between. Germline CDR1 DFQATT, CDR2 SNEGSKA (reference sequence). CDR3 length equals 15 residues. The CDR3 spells CSAETGQISGNTIYF. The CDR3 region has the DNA TGCAGTGCCGAAACCGGACAGATCTCTGGAAACACCATATATTTT.

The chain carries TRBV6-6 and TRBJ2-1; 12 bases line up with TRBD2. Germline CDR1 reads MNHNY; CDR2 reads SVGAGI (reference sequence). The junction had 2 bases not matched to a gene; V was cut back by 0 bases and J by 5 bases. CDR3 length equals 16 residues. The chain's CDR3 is CASSYSGLAGHNEQFF. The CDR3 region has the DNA TGTGCCAGCAGTTACTCAGGACTAGCGGGGCACAATGAGCAGTTCTTC.

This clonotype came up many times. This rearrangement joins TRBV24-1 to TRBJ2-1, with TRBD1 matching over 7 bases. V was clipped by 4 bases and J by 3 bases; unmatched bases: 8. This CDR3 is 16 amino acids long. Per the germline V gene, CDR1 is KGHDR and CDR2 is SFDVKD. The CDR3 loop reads CATSDSQGDLYNEQFF. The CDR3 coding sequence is TGTGCCACCAGTGACTCCCAGGGGGATCTCTACAATGAGCAGTTCTTC.

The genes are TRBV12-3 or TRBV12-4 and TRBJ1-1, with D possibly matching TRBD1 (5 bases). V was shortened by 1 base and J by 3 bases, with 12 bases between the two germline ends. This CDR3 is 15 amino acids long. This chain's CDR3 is CASSLGGRVDTEAFF. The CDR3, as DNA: TGTGCCAGCAGTTTAGGGGGCAGGGTCGACACTGAAGCTTTCTTT.

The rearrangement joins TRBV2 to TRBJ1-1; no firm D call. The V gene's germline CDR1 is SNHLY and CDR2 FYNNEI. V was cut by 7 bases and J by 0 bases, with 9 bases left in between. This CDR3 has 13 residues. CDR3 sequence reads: CASNLKMNTEAFF. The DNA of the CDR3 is TGTGCCAGCAACCTGAAAATGAACACTGAAGCTTTCTTT.

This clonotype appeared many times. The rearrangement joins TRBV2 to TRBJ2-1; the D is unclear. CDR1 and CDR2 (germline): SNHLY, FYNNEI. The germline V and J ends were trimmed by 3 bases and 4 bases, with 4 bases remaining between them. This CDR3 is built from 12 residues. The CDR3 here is CASSESYNEQFF. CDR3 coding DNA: TGTGCCAGCAGTGAGTCGTACAATGAGCAGTTCTTC.

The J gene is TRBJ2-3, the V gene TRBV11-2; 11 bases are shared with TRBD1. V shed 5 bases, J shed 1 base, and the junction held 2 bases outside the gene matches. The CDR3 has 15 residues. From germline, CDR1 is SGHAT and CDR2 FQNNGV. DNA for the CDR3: TGTGCCAGCAGCGCGGACAGGGGGCGCACAGATACGCAGTATTTT. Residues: CASSADRGRTDTQYF.

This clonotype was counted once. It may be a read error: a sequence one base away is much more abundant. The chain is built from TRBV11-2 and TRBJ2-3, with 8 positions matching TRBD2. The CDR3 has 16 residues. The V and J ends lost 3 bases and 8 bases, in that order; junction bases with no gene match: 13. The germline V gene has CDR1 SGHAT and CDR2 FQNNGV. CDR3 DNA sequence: TGTGCCAGCAGCTTGAAAGGGACTAGTCCCTTCCTTACGCAGTATTTT. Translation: CASSLKGTSPFLTQYF.

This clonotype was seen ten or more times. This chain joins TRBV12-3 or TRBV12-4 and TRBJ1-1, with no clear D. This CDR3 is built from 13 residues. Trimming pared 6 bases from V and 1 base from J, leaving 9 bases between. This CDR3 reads CASSLKPNTEAFF. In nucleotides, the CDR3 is TGTGCCAGCAGCCTGAAACCGAACACTGAAGCTTTCTTT.

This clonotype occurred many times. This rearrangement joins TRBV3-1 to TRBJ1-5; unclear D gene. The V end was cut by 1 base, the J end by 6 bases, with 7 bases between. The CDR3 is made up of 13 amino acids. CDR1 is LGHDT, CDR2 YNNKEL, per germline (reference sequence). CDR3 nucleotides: TGTGCCAGCAGCCAAGGGATTGGTCAGCCCCAGCATTTT. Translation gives CASSQGIGQPQHF.

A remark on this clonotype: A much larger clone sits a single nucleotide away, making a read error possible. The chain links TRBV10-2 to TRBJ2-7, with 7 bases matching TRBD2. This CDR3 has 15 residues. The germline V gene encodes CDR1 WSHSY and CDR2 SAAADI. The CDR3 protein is CANSEVGGSSHEQYF. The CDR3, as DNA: TGCGCCAACAGTGAAGTCGGCGGGAGTTCGCACGAGCAGTACTTC.